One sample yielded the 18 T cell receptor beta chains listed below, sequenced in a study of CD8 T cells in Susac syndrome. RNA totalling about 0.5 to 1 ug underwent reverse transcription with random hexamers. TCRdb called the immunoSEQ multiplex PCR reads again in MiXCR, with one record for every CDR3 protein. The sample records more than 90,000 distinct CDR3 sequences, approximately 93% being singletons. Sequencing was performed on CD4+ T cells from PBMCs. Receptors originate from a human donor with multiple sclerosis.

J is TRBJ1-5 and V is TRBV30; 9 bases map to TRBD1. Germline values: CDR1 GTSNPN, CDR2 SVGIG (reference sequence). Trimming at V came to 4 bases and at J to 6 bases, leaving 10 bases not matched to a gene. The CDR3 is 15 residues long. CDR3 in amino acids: CAWTTPGQGFQPQHF. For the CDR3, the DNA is TGTGCCTGGACTACCCCCGGACAGGGGTTTCAGCCCCAGCATTTT.

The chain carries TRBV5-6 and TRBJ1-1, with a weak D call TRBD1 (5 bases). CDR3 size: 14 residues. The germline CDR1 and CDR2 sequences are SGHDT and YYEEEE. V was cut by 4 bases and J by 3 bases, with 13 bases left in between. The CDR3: CASSVFGGYTEAFF. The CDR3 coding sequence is TGTGCCAGCAGCGTATTCGGGGGTTACACTGAAGCTTTCTTT.

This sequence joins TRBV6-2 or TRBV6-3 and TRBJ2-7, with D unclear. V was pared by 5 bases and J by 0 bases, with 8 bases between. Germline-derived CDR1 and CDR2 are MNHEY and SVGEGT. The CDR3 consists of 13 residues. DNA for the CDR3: TGTGCCAGCAGTCATGATACCTCCTACGAGCAGTACTTC. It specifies CASSHDTSYEQYF.

The CDR3 DNA sequence: TGCGCCAGCAGCCAATCGGACAGGGCCACTGAAGCTTTCTTT. Translation: CASSQSDRATEAFF. This chain uses TRBV4-3 with TRBJ1-1, with 8 nucleotides matching TRBD1. Germline CDR1 LGHNA, CDR2 YSLEER. The ends lost 2 bases at V and 4 bases at J; junction bases unmatched: 3. The CDR3 length is 14 residues.

The CDR3 nucleotides read TGTGCCAGCAGCTTCACTAGCGGGGGGGCCGATACGCAGTATTTT. It yields the protein CASSFTSGGADTQYF. This chain connects TRBV7-9 to TRBJ2-3; 13 bases line up with TRBD2. The CDR3 has 15 residues. With V trimmed by 3 bases and J by 6 bases, 3 bases remained unmatched. Per germline, CDR1 SEHNR and CDR2 FQNEAQ (reference sequence). The variable domain in full, completed from reference TRBV7-9 and TRBJ2-3, reads DTGVSQNPRHKITKRGQNVTFRCDPISEHNRLYWYRQTLGQGPEFLTYFQNEAQLEKSRLLSDRFSAERPKGSFSTLEIQRTEQGDSAMYLCASSFTSGGADTQYFGPGTRLTVL.

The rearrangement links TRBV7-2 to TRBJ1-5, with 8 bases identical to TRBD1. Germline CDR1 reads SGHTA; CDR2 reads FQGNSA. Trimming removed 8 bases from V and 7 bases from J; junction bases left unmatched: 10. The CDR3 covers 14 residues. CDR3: CASGKGTGGQPQHF. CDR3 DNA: TGTGCCAGCGGCAAGGGGACAGGAGGACAGCCCCAGCATTTT.

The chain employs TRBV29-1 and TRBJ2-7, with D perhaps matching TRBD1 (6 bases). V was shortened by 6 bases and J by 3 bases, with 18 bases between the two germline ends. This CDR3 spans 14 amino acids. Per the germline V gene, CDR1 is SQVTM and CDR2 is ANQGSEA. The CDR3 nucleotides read TGCAGCGTCTCACCCGGGACAACATACTACGAGCAGTACTTC. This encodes CSVSPGTTYYEQYF.

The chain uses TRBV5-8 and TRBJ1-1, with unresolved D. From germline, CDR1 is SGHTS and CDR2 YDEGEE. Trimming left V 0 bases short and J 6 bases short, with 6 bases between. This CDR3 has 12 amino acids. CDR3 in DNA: TGTGCCAGCAGCTTGGTGGCGTCTGAAGCTTTCTTT. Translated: CASSLVASEAFF.

CDR3 region: CASSLSRQGALYGYTF. In DNA form, the CDR3 reads TGTGCCAGCAGTTTATCTCGCCAGGGGGCCCTCTATGGCTACACCTTC. V usage is TRBV27 and J usage is TRBJ1-2; 8 bases are a match to TRBD1. Losses at the gene ends were 0 bases for V and 4 bases for J; bases not matched to a gene: 7. The CDR3 is made up of 16 amino acids. Germline-derived CDR1 and CDR2 are MNHEY and SMNVEV (reference sequence).

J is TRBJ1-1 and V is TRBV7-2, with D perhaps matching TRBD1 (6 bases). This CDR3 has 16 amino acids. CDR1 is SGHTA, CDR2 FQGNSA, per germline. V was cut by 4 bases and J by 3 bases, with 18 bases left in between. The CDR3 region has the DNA TGTGCCAGCAGCTACTCACAGGGAGGGATCGACACTGAAGCTTTCTTT. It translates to CASSYSQGGIDTEAFF.

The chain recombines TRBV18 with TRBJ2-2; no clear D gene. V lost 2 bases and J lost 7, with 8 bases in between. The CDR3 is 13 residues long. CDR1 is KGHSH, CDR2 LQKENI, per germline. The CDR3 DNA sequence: TGTGCCAGCTCACCAGCCGCCGACGGGGAGCTGTTTTTT. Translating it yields CASSPAADGELFF.

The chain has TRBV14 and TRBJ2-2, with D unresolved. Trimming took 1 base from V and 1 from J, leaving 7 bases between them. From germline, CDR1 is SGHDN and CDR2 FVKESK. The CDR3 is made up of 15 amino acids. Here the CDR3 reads CASSQVYGNTGELFF. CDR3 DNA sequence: TGTGCCAGCAGCCAAGTATATGGGAACACCGGGGAGCTGTTTTTT.

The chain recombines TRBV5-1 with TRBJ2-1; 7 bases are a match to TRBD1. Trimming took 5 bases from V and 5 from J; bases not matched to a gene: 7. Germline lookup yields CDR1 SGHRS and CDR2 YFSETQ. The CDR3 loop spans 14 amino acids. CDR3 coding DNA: TGCGCCAGCAGTTCCGGGACAGCCAACAATGAGCAGTTCTTC. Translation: CASSSGTANNEQFF.

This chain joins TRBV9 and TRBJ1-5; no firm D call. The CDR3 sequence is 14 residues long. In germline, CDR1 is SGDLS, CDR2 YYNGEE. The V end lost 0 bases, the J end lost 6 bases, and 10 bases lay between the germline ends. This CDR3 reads CASSVDGGVQPQHF. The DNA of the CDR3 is TGTGCCAGCAGCGTAGATGGCGGAGTTCAGCCCCAGCATTTT.

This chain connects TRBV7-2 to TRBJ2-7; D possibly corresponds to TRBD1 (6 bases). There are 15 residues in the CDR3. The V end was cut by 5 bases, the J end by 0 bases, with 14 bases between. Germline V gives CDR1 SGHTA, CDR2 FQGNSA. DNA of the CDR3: TGTGCCAGCAGCCCCGCCAACAGGGACTCCTACGAGCAGTACTTC. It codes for CASSPANRDSYEQYF. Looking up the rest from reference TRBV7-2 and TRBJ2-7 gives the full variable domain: GAGVSQSPSNKVTEKGKDVELRCDPISGHTALYWYRQSLGQGLEFLIYFQGNSAPDKSGLPSDRFSAERTGGSVSTLTIQRTQQEDSAVYLCASSPANRDSYEQYFGPGTRLTVT.

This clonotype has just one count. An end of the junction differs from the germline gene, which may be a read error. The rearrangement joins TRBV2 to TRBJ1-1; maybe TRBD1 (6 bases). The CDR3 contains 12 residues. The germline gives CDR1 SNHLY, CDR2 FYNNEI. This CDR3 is CAGSEAGAEAFF. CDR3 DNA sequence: TGTGCCGGCAGTGAGGCAGGGGCTGAAGCTTTCTTT. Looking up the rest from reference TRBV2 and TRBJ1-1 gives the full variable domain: EPEVTQTPSHQVTQMGQEVILRCVPISNHLYFYWYRQILGQKVEFLVSFYNNEISEKSEIFDDQFSVERPDGSNFTLKIRSTKLEDSAMYFCAGSEAGAEAFFGQGTRLTVV.

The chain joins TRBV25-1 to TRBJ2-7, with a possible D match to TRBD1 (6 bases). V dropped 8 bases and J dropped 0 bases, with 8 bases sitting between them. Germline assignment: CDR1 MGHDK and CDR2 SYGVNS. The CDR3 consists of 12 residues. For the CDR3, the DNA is TGTGCCAGCGGACAGTACTCCTACGAGCAGTACTTC. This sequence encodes CASGQYSYEQYF.

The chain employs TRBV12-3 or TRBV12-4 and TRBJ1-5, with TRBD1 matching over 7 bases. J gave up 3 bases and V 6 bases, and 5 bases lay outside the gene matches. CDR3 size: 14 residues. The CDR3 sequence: CASSRDSPNQPQHF. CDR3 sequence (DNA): TGTGCCAGCAGCCGGGACAGCCCCAATCAGCCCCAGCATTTT.